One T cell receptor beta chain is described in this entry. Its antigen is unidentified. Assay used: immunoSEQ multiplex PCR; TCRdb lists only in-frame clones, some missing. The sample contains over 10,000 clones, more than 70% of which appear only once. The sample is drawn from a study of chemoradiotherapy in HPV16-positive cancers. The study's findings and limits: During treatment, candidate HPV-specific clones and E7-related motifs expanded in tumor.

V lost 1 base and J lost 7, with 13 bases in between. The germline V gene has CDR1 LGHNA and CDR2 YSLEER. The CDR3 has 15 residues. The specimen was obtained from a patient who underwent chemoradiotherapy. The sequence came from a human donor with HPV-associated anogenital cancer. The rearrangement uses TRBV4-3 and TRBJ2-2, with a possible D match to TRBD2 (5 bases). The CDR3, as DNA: TGCGCCAGCAGCCAAGGCCGGAGGATCTTCGGGGAGCTGTTTTTT. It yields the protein CASSQGRRIFGELFF.